This T cell receptor (beta chain) was sequenced in a study of early stage breast cancer tumors (dated by TCRdb to the late 2010s). Some background on the complete study: Of the 16 invasive breast tumors, eleven to twelve were found to be estrogen receptor-positive, progesterone receptor-positive and HER2-negative. Of the roughly twelve ER+/PR+/HER2- tumors, eight were classified as invasive ductal carcinomas and four as invasive lobular carcinomas. On average, each sample got about 10-fold read coverage. Across all samples, 2,651,842 templates representing nearly 1,100,000 unique clonotypes were detected.

The study profiled bulk TCR beta-chain repertoires in matched peripheral blood, tumor and adjacent normal breast tissue taken from some 15 patients with early-stage breast cancer. Before surgery, roughly 4.5-11 mL of whole blood was collected into EDTA tubes and then processed within 2 hours. Ficoll-Paque centrifugation in SepMate-50 tubes was used to isolate peripheral blood mononuclear cells. For storage in liquid nitrogen, PBMCs were cryopreserved as aliquots of about 2 to 4 million cells in around 90% FBS with 10% DMSO. Genomic DNA was extracted with the Qiagen AllPrep DNA/RNA Mini kit. Results and caveats for the whole study, not just this receptor: Repertoires from blood and normal breast were more alike than repertoires from blood and tumor, and in about 90% of the 16 patients, comparing each tissue with blood separated tumor from normal. Enriched TCRB sequences shared across patients were mostly commonly generated sequences, unlikely to play an important role in the tumor microenvironment. Sequencing bulk genomic DNA from unsorted cells could not capture chain pairing or functional markers like CD4, CD8 and FOXP3. About 2.5-fold higher T cell density and higher clonality were observed in tumors than in adjacent normal breast tissue. Because the cohort was small, analysis by tumor subtype was not possible.

For this clone: No antigen is known for it. There are no base qualities to consult, and no much larger clone falls within one base.

Two independent genomic DNA replicates were amplified for each sample, with about 0.5 ug used for blood and approximately 1.5 ug for tumor or normal breast. Following the manufacturer's instructions, the ImmunoSeq Intro kit was used to carry out TCRB sequencing on genomic DNA. Multiplex PCR ran 31 cycles with proprietary primers and spike-in control sequences for absolute quantification. Single-end 150-bp reads were used to sequence an 87-bp fragment spanning the CDR3 plus the flanking V and J genes. Each lane of an Illumina MiSeq running version 3.0 chemistry carried seven multiplexed samples, with two replicates apiece. As for the authors' bioinformatics: Raw data were processed with the vendor's proprietary pipeline, and both replicates were merged into a single result per sample. Productive rearrangements sharing the V-gene family, CDR3 amino acid sequence and J-gene segment were defined as clonotypes. Clonality was computed as 1 minus the normalized Shannon entropy (Pielou evenness) of TCRB abundances. To estimate T cell density, the total number of templates was divided by the input cell count, which was inferred from how much DNA went in. Recon was used with default parameters to estimate total repertoire diversity and clonality. Clonotypes with over 0.1% abundance in tumor and at least 32-fold higher abundance in tumor than in normal breast were defined as tumor-enriched. The table was pulled from immuneACCESS by TCRdb, which kept in-frame rearrangements only. Such tables lose some clones; where checked, under half of the loss comes from unresolved V genes, and the rest has no known cause. V, J and clone size reflect that table, while D and trimming were determined from the DNA. Counted in this sample were 45,000 to 65,000 clones; around four fifths of them appeared once. Of the sample, just under 3.5% falls within the top ten clones.

CDR3 length: 13 amino acids, cysteine to phenylalanine. The CDR3 DNA has 39 bases and is translated from base 1. V is pared back by 5 bases and J by 5 bases, with 12 bases lying between the germline termini. The germline V gene (reference sequence) provides CDR1 MNHNY and CDR2 SVGAGI. This receptor was identified in a person in their 40s with breast cancer. Source material: blood. The chain is made from TRBV6-6 and TRBJ2-5, with the identity of the D gene unclear. In nucleotides, the sequence is TGTGCCAGCAGTCCTCAGGTTCGGGAGACCCAGTACTTC. This translates into CASSPQVRETQYF.